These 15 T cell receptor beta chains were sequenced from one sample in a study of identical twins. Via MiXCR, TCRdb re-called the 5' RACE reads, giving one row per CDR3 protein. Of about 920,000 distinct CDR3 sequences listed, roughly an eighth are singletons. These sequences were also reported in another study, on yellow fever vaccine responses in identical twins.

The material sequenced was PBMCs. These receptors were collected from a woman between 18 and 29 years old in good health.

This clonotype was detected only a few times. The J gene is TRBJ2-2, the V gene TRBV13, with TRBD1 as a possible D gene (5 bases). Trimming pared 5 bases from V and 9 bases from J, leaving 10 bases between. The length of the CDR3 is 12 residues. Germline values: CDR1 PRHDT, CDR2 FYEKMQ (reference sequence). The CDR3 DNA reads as TGTGCCAGCAGCGTGGGGCACCGGGAGCTGTTTTTT. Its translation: CASSVGHRELFF.

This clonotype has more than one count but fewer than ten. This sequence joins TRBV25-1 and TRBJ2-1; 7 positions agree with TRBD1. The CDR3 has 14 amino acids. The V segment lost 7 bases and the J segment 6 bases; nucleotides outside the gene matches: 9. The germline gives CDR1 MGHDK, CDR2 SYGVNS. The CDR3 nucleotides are TGTGCCAGCATAGGGGGCGAGGTAATCAATGAGCAGTTCTTC. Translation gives CASIGGEVINEQFF.

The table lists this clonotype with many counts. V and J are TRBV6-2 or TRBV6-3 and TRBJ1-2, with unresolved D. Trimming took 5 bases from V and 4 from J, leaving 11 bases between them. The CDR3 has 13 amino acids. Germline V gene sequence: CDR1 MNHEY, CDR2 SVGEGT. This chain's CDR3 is CASSPGRTYGYTF. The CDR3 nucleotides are TGTGCCAGCAGTCCTGGACGGACCTATGGCTACACCTTC.

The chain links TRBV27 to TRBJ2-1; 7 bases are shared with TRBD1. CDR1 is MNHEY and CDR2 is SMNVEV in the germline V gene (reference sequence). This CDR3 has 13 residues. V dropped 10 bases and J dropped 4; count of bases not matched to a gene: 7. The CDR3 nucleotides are TGTGCCACCGGAGACAGGGTGTACAATGAGCAGTTCTTC. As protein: CATGDRVYNEQFF.

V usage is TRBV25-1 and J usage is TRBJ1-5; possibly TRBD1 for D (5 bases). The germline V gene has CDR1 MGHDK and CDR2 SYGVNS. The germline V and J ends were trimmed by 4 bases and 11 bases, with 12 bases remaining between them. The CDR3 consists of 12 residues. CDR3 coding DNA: TGTGCCAGCAGTGCCTGGGGGACGGCCCAGCATTTT. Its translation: CASSAWGTAQHF.

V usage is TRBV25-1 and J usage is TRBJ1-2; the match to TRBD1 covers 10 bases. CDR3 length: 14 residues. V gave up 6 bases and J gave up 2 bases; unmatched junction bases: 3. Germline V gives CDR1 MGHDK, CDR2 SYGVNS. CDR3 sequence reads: CASRKTGGNYGYTF. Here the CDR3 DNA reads TGTGCCAGCAGGAAGACAGGGGGCAACTATGGCTACACCTTC.

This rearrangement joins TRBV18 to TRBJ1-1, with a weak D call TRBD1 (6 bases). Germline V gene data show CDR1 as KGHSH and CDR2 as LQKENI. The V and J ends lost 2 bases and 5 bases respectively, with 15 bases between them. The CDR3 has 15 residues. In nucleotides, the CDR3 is TGTGCCAGCTCACCAAGGGTTGAGGGGGTTACTGAAGCTTTCTTT. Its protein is CASSPRVEGVTEAFF.

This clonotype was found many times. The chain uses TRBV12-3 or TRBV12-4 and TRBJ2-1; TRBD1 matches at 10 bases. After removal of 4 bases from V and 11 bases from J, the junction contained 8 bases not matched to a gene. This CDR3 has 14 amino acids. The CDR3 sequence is CASSSGQGVPKQFF. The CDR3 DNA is TGTGCCAGCAGTTCCGGACAGGGGGTTCCGAAGCAGTTCTTC.

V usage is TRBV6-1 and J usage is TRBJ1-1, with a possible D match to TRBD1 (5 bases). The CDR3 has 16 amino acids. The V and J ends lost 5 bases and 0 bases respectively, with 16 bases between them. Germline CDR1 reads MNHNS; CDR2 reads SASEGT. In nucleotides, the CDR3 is TGTGCCAGCAGTCGGGACGGAATAAGAGTGAACACTGAAGCTTTCTTT. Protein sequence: CASSRDGIRVNTEAFF.

The CDR3 reads CASSQTGLAGGTTDTQYF. The CDR3 bases are TGTGCCAGCAGCCAAACCGGACTAGCGGGAGGGACCACAGATACGCAGTATTTT. The chain joins TRBV4-2 to TRBJ2-3, with TRBD2 matching 15 bases. The junction had 5 bases not matched to a gene; V was cut back by 2 bases and J by 2 bases. CDR3 length equals 18 residues. The V gene's germline CDR1 is LGHNA and CDR2 YNFKEQ.

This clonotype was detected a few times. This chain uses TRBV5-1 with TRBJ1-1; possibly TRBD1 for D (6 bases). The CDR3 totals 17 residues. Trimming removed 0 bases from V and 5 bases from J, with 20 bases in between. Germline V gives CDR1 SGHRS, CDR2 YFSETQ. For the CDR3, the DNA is TGCGCCAGCAGCTTGGAGTGGTTGGGCAGGGGAGAAACTGAAGCTTTCTTT. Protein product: CASSLEWLGRGETEAFF.

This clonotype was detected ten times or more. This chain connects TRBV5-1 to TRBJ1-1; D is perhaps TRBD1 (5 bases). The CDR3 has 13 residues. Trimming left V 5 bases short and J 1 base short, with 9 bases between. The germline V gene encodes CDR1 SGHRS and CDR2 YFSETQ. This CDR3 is CASRPRANTEAFF. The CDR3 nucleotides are TGCGCCAGCAGACCCAGGGCGAACACTGAAGCTTTCTTT.

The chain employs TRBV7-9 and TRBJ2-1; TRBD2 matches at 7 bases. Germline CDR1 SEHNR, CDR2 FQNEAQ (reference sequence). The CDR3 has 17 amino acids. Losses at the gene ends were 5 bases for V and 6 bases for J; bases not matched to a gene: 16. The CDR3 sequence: CASSRPGEGTSGNEQFF. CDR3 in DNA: TGTGCCAGCAGCAGACCCGGGGAGGGGACCTCTGGCAATGAGCAGTTCTTC.

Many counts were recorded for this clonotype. CDR3 residues: CASSSPGTGPYEQYF. The DNA of the CDR3 is TGTGCCAGCAGTTCGCCCGGGACAGGCCCCTACGAGCAGTACTTC. V is TRBV28 and J is TRBJ2-7; 8 bases fit TRBD1. There are 15 residues in the CDR3. CDR1 is MDHEN and CDR2 is SYDVKM in the germline V gene. With V trimmed by 4 bases and J by 2 bases, 7 bases remained unmatched.

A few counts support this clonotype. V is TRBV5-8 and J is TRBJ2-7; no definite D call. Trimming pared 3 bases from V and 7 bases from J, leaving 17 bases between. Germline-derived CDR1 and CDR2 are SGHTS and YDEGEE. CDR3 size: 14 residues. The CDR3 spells CASSSWTYFGEQYF. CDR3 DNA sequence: TGTGCCAGCAGCTCGTGGACGTATTTCGGAGAGCAGTACTTC.